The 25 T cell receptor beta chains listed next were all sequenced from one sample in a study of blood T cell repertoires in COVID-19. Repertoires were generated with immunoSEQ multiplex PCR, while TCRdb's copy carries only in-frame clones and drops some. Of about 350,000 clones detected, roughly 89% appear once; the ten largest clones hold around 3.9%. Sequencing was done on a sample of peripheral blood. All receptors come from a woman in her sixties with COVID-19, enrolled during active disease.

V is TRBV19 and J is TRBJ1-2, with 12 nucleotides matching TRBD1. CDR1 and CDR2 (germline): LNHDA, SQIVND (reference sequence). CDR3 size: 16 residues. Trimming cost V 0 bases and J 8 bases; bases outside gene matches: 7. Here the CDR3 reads CASSIDKGQGAKGYTF. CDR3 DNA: TGTGCCAGTAGTATAGACAAGGGACAGGGGGCGAAAGGCTACACCTTC.

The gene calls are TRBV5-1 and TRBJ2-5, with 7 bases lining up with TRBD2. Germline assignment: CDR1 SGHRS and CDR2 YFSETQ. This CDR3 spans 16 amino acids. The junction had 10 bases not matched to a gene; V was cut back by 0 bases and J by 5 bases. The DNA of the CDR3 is TGCGCCAGCAGCTTGGCCCCAGAGGGAGGGCTGGAGACCCAGTACTTC. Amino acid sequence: CASSLAPEGGLETQYF.

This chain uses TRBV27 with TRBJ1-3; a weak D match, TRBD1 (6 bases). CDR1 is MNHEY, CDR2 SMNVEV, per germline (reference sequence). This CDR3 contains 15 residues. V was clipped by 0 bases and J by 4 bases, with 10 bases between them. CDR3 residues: CASSLSGRGGNTIYF. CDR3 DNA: TGTGCCAGCAGTTTATCGGGCAGGGGAGGAAACACCATATATTTT.

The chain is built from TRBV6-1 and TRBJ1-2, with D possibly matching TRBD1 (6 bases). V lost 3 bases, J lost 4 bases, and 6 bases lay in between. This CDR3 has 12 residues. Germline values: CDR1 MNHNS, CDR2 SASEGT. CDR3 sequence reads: CASSDRGYGYTF. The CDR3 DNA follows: TGTGCCAGCAGTGACAGGGGCTATGGCTACACCTTC.

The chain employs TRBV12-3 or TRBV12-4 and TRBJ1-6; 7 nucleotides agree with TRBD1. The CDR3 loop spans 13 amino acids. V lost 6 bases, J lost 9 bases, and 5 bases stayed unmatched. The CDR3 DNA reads TGTGCCAGCAGACAGGGGTGGAGTTCACCCCTCCACTTT. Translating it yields CASRQGWSSPLHF.

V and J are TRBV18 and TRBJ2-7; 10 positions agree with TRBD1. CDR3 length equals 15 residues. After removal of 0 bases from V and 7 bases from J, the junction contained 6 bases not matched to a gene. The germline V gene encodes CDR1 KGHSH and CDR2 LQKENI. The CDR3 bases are TGTGCCAGCTCACCACCGGGACAGGGGATCGGAGAGCAGTACTTC. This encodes CASSPPGQGIGEQYF. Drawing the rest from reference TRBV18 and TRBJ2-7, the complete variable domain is NAGVMQNPRHLVRRRGQEARLRCSPMKGHSHVYWYRQLPEEGLKFMVYLQKENIIDESGMPKERFSAEFPKEGPSILRIQQVVRGDSAAYFCASSPPGQGIGEQYFGPGTRLTVT.

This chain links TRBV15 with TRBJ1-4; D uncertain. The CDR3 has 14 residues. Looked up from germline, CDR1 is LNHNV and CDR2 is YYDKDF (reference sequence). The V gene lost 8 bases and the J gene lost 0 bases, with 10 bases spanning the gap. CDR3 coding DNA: TGTGCCACCGGCGGCGGCGCAACTAATGAAAAACTGTTTTTT. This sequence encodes CATGGGATNEKLFF.

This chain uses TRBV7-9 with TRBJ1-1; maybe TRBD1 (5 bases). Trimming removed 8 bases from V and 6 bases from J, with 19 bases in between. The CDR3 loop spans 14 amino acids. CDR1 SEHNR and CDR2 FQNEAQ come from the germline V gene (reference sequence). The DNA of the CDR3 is TGTGCCAGCTCCCGGAGCGGGGGTCGGCCTGAAGCTTTCTTT. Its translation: CASSRSGGRPEAFF.

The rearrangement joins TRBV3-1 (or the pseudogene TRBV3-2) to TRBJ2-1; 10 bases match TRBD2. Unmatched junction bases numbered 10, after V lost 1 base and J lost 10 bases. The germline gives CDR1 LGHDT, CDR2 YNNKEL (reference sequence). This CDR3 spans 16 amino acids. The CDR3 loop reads CASSQGLQLAGFEQFF. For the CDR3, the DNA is TGTGCCAGCAGCCAAGGCCTACAACTAGCGGGATTCGAGCAGTTCTTC.

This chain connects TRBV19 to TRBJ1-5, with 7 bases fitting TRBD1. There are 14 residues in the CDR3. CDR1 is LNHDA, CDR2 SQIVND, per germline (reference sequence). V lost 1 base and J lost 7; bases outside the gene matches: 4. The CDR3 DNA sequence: TGTGCCAGTAGTATAGTAGGGGGCCGGCAGCCCCAGCATTTT. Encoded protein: CASSIVGGRQPQHF. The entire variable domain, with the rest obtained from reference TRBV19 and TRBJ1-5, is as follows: DGGITQSPKYLFRKEGQNVTLSCEQNLNHDAMYWYRQDPGQGLRLIYYSQIVNDFQKGDIAEGYSVSREKKESFPLTVTSAQKNPTAFYLCASSIVGGRQPQHFGDGTRLSIL.

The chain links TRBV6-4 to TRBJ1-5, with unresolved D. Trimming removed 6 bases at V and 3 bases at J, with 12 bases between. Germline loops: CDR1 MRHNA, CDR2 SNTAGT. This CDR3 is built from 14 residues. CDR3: CASREGIFNQPQHF. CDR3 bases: TGTGCCAGCAGGGAGGGCATATTCAATCAGCCCCAGCATTTT.

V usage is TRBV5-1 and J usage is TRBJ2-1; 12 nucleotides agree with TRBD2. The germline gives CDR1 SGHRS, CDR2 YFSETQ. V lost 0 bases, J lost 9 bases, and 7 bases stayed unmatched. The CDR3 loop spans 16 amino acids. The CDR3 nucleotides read TGCGCCAGCAGCTTGGTGTCTAGCGGGGGGGCAGGTGAGCAGTTCTTC. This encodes CASSLVSSGGAGEQFF.

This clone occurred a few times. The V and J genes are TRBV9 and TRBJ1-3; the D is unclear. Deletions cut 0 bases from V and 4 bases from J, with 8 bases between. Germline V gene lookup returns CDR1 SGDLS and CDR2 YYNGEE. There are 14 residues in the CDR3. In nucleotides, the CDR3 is TGTGCCAGCAGCGTAGAGGGAGGAGGAAACACCATATATTTT. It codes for CASSVEGGGNTIYF.

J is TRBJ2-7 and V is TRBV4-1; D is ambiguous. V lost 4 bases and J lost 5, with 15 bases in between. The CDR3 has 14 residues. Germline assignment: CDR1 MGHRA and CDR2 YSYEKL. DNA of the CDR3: TGCGCCAGCAGCCCCACGTCCGCCCGGGACGAGCAGTACTTC. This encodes CASSPTSARDEQYF.

The CDR3 bases are TGTGCCAGCAGGAAAACAGGGGATCTCACTGAAGCTTTCTTT. Translating it yields CASRKTGDLTEAFF. The chain employs TRBV6-4 and TRBJ1-1, with TRBD1 matching over 7 bases. This CDR3 has 14 amino acids. CDR1 is MRHNA and CDR2 is SNTAGT in the germline V gene. The V gene end was trimmed by 6 bases and the J gene end by 4 bases; junction bases not matched to a gene: 8.

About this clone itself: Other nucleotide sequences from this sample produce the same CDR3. The CDR3 here is CASSLRGSGNTIYF. DNA of the CDR3: TGTGCCAGCAGCTTGCGGGGATCTGGAAACACCATATATTTT. The chain employs TRBV5-6 and TRBJ1-3; D gene uncertain. The germline CDR1 and CDR2 sequences are SGHDT and YYEEEE. V dropped 1 base and J dropped 1 base, with 6 bases sitting between them. This CDR3 has 14 amino acids.

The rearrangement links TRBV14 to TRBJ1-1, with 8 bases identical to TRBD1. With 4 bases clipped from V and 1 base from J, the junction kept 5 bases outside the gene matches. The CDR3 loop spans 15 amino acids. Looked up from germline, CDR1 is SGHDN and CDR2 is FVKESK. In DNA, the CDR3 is TGTGCCAGCAGCCCCTTTACAGGGGGGAACACTGAAGCTTTCTTT. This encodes CASSPFTGGNTEAFF.

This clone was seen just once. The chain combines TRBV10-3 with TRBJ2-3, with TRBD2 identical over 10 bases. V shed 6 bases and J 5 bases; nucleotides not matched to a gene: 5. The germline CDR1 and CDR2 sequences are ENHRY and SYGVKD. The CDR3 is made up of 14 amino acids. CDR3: CAISGAGGRDTQYF. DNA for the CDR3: TGTGCCATCAGCGGAGCGGGGGGGCGAGATACGCAGTATTTT.

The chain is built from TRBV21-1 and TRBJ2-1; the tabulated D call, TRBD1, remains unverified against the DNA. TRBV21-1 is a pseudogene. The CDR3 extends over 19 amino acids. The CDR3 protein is CASSPSGQGVVGAYNEQFF. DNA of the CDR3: TGTGCCAGCAGCCCAAGCGGGCAGGGGGTAGTGGGTGCCTACAATGAGCAGTTCTTC.

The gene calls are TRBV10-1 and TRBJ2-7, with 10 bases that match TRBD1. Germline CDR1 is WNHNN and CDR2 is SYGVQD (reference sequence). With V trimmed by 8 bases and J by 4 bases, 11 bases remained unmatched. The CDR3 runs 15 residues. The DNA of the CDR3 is TGCGCCAGCTCACAGCCGGGACAGGGGAAGTACGAGCAGTACTTC. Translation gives CASSQPGQGKYEQYF.

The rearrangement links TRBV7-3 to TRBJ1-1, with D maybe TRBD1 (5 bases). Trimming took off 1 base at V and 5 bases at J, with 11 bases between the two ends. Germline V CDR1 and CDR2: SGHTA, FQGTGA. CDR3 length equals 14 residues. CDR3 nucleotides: TGTGCCAGCAGCTTAAGTTCGGGGGGGACTGAAGCTTTCTTT. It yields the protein CASSLSSGGTEAFF.

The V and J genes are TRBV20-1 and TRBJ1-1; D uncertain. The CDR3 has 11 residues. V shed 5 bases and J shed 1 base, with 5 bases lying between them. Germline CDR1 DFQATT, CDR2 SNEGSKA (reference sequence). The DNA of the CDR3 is TGCAGTGCTGTTAGGAACACTGAAGCTTTCTTT. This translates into CSAVRNTEAFF.

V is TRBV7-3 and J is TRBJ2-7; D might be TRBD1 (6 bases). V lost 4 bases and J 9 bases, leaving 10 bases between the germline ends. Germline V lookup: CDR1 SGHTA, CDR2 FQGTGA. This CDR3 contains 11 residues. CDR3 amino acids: CASSSSGVQYF. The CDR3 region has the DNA TGTGCCAGCAGCTCGTCAGGGGTGCAGTACTTC.

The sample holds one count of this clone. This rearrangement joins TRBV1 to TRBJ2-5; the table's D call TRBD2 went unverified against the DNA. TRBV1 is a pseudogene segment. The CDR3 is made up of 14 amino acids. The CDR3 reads CTSSQGGGQETQYF. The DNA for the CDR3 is TGCACCAGCAGCCAGGGGGGAGGCCAAGAGACCCAGTACTTC.

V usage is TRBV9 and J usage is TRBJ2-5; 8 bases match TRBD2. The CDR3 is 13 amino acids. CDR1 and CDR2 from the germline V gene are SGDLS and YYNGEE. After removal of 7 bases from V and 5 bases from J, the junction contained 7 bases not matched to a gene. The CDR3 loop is CASSTGGGETQYF. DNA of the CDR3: TGTGCCAGCTCGACCGGCGGGGGGGAGACCCAGTACTTC.